This T cell receptor beta chain is from a study of blood T cell repertoires in COVID-19. J gave up 3 bases and V 5 bases, and 11 bases lay outside the gene matches. The V gene's germline CDR1 is SGHVS and CDR2 FNYEAQ. The CDR3 sequence is 16 residues long. Using immunoSEQ multiplex PCR, the repertoire was profiled, and TCRdb retains in-frame clones only, with some absent. The sample has approximately 270,000 clones; roughly 87% are singletons. The sample consisted of peripheral blood. The chain couples TRBV7-6 to TRBJ2-3, with TRBD1 identical over 7 bases. This TCR was recovered from a man aged 18 to 30 with active or convalescent COVID-19. Here the CDR3 reads CASSPVAGGWTDTQYF. In DNA form, the CDR3 reads TGTGCCAGCAGCCCGGTAGCAGGGGGTTGGACAGATACGCAGTATTTT. Looking up the rest from reference TRBV7-6 and TRBJ2-3 gives the full variable domain: GAGVSQSPRYKVTKRGQDVALRCDPISGHVSLYWYRQALGQGPEFLTYFNYEAQQDKSGLPNDRFSAERPEGSISTLTIQRTEQRDSAMYRCASSPVAGGWTDTQYFGPGTRLTVL.